This T cell receptor beta chain was profiled in a study of OX40 agonist ivuxolimab in advanced cancers. As for the study in general: Age averaged around 58 years (range about 20 to 80), and more than 80% were male. Findings and caveats of the study: Some nonresponders likewise displayed low normalized T-cell clonal expansion.

As concerns this clone: Its antigen is not known.

Autoimmune disease history or systemic immunosuppression was exclusionary. Generated by immunoSEQ multiplex PCR, the TCRdb table keeps only in-frame clones and is missing some. The profile shows fewer than 25,000 clones, over 65% of them singletons. The origin of this receptor is an adult with an advanced solid tumor such as melanoma, head and neck, liver or kidney cancer. The input for sequencing was CD4+ or CD8+ T cells sorted from blood, taken in a trial of the OX40 agonist ivuxolimab.

The CDR3 sequence is CASSLGSANYGYTF. In DNA form, the CDR3 reads TGTGCCAGCAGCTTAGGGTCAGCCAACTATGGCTACACCTTC. The V gene is TRBV7-9, the J gene TRBJ1-2, with D uncertain. Per the germline V gene, CDR1 is SEHNR and CDR2 is FQNEAQ (reference sequence). The V end was cut by 1 base, the J end by 2 bases, with 8 bases between. The CDR3 is made up of 14 amino acids.